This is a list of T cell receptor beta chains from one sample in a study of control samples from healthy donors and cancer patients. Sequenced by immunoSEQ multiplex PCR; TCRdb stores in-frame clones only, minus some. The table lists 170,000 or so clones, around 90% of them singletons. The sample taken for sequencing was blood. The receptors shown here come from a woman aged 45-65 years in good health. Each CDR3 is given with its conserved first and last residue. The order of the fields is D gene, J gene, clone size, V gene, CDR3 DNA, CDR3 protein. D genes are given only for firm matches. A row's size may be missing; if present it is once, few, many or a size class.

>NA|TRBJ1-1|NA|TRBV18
TGTGCCAGCTCACCAAAACAGAAGAACACTGAAGCTTTCTTT
CASSPKQKNTEAFF
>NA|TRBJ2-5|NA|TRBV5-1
TGCGCCAGCAGCTTGGATAAGTCCGTGGAGACCCAGTACTTC
CASSLDKSVETQYF
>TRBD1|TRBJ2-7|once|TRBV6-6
TGTGCCAGCAGTGGGACAGGGGATAGTGTTTACGAGCAGTACTTC
CASSGTGDSVYEQYF
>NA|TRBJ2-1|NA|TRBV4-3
TGCGCCAGCAGCCAAGATCATGGCGGATTCAATGAGCAGTTCTTC
CASSQDHGGFNEQFF
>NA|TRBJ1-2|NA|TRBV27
TGTGCCAGCAGTTTACAGGGAAACTATGGCTACACCTTC
CASSLQGNYGYTF
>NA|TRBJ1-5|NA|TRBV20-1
TGCAGTGCTAGTGGGGGTAACGGCAATCAGCCCCAGCATTTT
CSASGGNGNQPQHF
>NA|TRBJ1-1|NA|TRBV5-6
TGTGCCAGCAGCTTGACACACATGAACACTGAAGCTTTCTTT
CASSLTHMNTEAFF
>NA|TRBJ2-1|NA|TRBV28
TGTGCCAGCAGTCCCTTCGCCCTTTCCCACTCCTACAATGAGCAGTTCTTC
CASSPFALSHSYNEQFF
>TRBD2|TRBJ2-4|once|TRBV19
TGTGCCAGTAGGCCGCCGGGACTAGCGGGAGGGCCGGCCAAAAACATTCAGTACTTC
CASRPPGLAGGPAKNIQYF
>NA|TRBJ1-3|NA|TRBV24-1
TGTGCCACCAGTTCATCCGGGAGCGGGGGGAACACCATATATTTT
CATSSSGSGGNTIYF
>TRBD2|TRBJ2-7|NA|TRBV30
TGTGCCTGGAGGCGGCGCGGGGGGAGCTACGAGCAGTACTTC
CAWRRRGGSYEQYF
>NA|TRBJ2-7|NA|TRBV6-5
TGTGCCAGCAGTTCCGTACAGGGTTTTCGGTACGAGCAGTACTTC
CASSSVQGFRYEQYF
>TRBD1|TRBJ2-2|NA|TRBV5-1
TGCGCCAGCAGCCTACAGGGGGGAAACACCGGGGAGCTGTTTTTT
CASSLQGGNTGELFF
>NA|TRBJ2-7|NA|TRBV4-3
TGCGCCAGCAGCCAAGAGTTGGGGGGTGTAGGCGAGCAGTACTTC
CASSQELGGVGEQYF
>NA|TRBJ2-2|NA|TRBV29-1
TGCAGCGTTGTGGAGACCGGGGAGCTGTTTTTT
CSVVETGELFF
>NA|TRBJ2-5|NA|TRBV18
TGTGCCAGCTCACCTCAAGAGACCCAGTACTTC
CASSPQETQYF
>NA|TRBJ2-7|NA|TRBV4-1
TGCGCCAGCAGCCCCGAACTGGGCACAGGGTTCGAGCAGTACTTC
CASSPELGTGFEQYF
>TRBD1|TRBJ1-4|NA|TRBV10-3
TGTGCCATCAGTGACGTTCCAGGGGGGACCCGCAATGAAAAACTGTTTTTT
CAISDVPGGTRNEKLFF
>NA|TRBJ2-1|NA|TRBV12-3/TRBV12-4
TGTGCCAGCAGTTTACGGAATGAGCAGTTCTTC
CASSLRNEQFF
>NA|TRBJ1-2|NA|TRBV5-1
TGCGCCAGCAGCTTGGGAACGTCTAACTATGGCTACACCTTC
CASSLGTSNYGYTF
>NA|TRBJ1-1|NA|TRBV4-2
TGTGCCAGCAGCCAATTCGACGGGAACACTGAAGCTTTCTTT
CASSQFDGNTEAFF
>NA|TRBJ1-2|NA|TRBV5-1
TGCGCCAGCGGAAAAGGGGCAGCGGAAGTAACTAACTATGGCTACACCTTC
CASGKGAAEVTNYGYTF
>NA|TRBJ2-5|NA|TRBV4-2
TGTGCCAGCAGTCGGCTGGGAGCCCAGTACTTC
CASSRLGAQYF
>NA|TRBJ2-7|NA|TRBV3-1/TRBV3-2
TGTGCCAGCAGCCAATTTGTCGGAGAAGGGCGCGAGCAGTACTTC
CASSQFVGEGREQYF
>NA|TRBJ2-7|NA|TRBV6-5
TGTGCCAGCAGAAGAACAGGGTACGAGCAGTACTTC
CASRRTGYEQYF
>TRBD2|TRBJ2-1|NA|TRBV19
TGTGCCAGTAGTTTGGGACTAGCGGGATGGGGTGAGCAGTTCTTC
CASSLGLAGWGEQFF
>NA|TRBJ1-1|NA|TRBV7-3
TGTGCCAGCAGCAGCGCAGGGTTCACTGAAGCTTTCTTT
CASSSAGFTEAFF
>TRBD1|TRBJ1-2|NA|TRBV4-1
TGCGCCAGCAGATCCGGGACAGGGCAAAACAGTAACTATGGCTACACCTTC
CASRSGTGQNSNYGYTF
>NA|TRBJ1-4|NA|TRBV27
TGTGCCAGCAGTTTACGGGAAGGTGAAAAACTGTTTTTT
CASSLREGEKLFF
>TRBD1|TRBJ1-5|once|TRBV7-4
TGTGCCAGCAGCTCCGGGACAGGGATGGGGTATAGCAATCAGCCCCAGCATTTT
CASSSGTGMGYSNQPQHF
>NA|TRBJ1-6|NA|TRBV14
TGTGCCAGCAAAGGGTGGAGGGGCTCCTATAATTCACCCCTCCACTTT
CASKGWRGSYNSPLHF
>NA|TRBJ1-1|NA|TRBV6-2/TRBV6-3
TGTGCCAGCAGTCCCAACCCGGGAGCCACTGAAGCTTTCTTT
CASSPNPGATEAFF
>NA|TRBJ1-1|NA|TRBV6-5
TGTGCCAGCAGGCTCGGACAGATCATGAACACTGAAGCTTTCTTT
CASRLGQIMNTEAFF
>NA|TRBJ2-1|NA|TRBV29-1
TGCAGCGTTGAGGAGCGGCTCTACAATGAGCAGTTCTTC
CSVEERLYNEQFF
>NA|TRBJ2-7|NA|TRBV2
TGTGCCAGCAGTGACCCGAGGAGCTCCTACGAGCAGTACTTC
CASSDPRSSYEQYF
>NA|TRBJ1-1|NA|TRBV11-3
TGTGCCAGCAGCTCGCAGGGGACTGAAGCTTTCTTT
CASSSQGTEAFF
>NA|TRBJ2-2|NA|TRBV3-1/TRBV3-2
TGTGCCAGCAGCCACCTTAGGGGGGGGTTCACCGGGGAGCTGTTTTTT
CASSHLRGGFTGELFF
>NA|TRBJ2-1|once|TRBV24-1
TGTGCCACCGGTCAATACAATGAGCAGTTCTTC
CATGQYNEQFF
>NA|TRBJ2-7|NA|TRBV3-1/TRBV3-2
TGTGCCAGCAGCAATGGGGGCTACAGCTCCTACGAGCAGTACTTC
CASSNGGYSSYEQYF
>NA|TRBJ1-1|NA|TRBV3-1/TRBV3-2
TGTGCCAGCAGCCAAGGAATCGGCGAGAAGGCTTTCTTT
CASSQGIGEKAFF
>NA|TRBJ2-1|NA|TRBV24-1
TGTGCCACCAGTGACCGGGGCATAGAGCAGTTCTTC
CATSDRGIEQFF